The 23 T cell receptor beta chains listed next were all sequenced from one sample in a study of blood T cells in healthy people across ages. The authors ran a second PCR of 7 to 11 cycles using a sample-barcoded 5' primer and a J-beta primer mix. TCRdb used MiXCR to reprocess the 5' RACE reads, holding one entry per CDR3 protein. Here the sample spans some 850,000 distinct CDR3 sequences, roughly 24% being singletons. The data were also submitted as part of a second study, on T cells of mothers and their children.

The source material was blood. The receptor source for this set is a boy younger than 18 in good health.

The CDR3 sequence: CASSQDEVENYGYTF. CDR3 nucleotides: TGCGCCAGCAGCCAAGATGAGGTGGAGAACTATGGCTACACCTTC. The chain recombines TRBV4-1 with TRBJ1-2, with D hard to call. The CDR3 sequence is 15 residues long. Germline CDR1 is MGHRA and CDR2 is YSYEKL. The germline V and J ends were trimmed by 0 bases and 2 bases, with 10 bases remaining between them.

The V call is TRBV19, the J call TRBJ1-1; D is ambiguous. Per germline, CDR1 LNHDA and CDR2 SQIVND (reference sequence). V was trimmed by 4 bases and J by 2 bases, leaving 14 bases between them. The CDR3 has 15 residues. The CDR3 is CASSTPGFFNTEAFF. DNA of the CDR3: TGTGCCAGTAGTACCCCTGGGTTTTTTAACACTGAAGCTTTCTTT. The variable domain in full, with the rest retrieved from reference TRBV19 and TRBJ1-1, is DGGITQSPKYLFRKEGQNVTLSCEQNLNHDAMYWYRQDPGQGLRLIYYSQIVNDFQKGDIAEGYSVSREKKESFPLTVTSAQKNPTAFYLCASSTPGFFNTEAFFGQGTRLTVV.

CDR3 loop: CASSLAKGRAKEKLFF. In nucleotides, the CDR3 is TGCGCCAGCAGCTTGGCCAAGGGCAGGGCCAAAGAAAAACTGTTTTTT. This chain uses TRBV5-1 with TRBJ1-4; D perhaps matches TRBD1 (5 bases). V was cut by 0 bases and J by 8 bases, with 17 bases left in between. The CDR3 is 16 amino acids. CDR1 and CDR2 (germline): SGHRS, YFSETQ.

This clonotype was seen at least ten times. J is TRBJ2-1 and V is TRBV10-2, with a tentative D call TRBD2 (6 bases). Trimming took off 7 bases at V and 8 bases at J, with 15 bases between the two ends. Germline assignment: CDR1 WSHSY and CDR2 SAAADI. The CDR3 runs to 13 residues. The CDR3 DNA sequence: TGCGCCAGCACCCCGTCCCGGAGGGATGAGCAGTTCTTC. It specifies CASTPSRRDEQFF.

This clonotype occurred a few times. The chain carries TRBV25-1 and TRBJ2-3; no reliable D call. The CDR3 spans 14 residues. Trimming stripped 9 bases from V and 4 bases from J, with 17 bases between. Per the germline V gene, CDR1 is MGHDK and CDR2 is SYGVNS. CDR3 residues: CASPRPVRADTQYF. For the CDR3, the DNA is TGTGCCAGTCCCAGACCCGTCCGGGCAGATACGCAGTATTTT. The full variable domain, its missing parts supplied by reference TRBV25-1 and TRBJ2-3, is EADIYQTPRYLVIGTGKKITLECSQTMGHDKMYWYQQDPGMELHLIHYSYGVNSTEKGDLSSESTVSRIRTEHFPLTLESARPSHTSQYLCASPRPVRADTQYFGPGTRLTVL.

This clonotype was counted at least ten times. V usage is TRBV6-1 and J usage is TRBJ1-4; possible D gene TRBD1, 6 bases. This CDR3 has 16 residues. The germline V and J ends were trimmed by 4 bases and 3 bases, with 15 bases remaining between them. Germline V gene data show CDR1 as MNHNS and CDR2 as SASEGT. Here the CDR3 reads CASSGGAQAANEKLFF. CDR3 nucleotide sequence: TGTGCCAGCAGTGGGGGGGCGCAGGCGGCTAATGAAAAACTGTTTTTT.

Here the CDR3 DNA reads TGTGCCAGCAGACTAGCGGGGGTGGCGGGTGAGCAGTTCTTC. Translated, it gives CASRLAGVAGEQFF. V gene TRBV27 combines with J gene TRBJ2-1, with TRBD2 matching over 11 bases. The CDR3 contains 14 residues. CDR1 and CDR2 (germline): MNHEY, SMNVEV (reference sequence). The ends lost 6 bases at V and 9 bases at J; junction bases unmatched: 7.

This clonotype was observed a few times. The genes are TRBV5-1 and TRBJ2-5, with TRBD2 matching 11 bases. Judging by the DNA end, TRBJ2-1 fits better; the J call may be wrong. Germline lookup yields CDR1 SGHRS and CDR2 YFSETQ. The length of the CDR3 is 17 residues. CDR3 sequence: CASSLVASGGIGVRQFF. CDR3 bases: TGCGCCAGCAGCTTGGTGGCTAGCGGGGGGATAGGTGTTAGGCAGTTCTTC.

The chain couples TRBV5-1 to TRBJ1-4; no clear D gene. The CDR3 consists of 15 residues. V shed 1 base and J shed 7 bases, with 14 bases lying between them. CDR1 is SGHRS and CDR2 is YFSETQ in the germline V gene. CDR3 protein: CASSLYWETGEKLFF. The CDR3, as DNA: TGCGCCAGCAGCTTGTACTGGGAAACGGGTGAAAAACTGTTTTTT.

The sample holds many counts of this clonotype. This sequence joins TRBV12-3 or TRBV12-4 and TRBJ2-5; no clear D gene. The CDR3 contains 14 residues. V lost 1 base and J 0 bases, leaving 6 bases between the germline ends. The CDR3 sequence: CASSLGGDQETQYF. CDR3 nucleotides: TGTGCCAGCAGTTTAGGCGGAGACCAAGAGACCCAGTACTTC.

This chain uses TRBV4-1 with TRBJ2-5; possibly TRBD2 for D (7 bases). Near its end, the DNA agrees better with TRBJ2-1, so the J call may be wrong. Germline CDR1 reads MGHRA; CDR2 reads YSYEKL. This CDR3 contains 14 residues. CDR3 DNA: TGCGCCAGCAGCCATGCGGGGGCGATCAATGAGCAGTTCTTC. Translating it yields CASSHAGAINEQFF.

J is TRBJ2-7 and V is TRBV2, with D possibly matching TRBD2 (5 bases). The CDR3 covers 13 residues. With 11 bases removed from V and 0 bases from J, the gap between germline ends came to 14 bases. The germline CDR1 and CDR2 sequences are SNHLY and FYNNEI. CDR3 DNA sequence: TGTGCCTCCTACCTCGGGAACTCCTACGAGCAGTACTTC. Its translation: CASYLGNSYEQYF.

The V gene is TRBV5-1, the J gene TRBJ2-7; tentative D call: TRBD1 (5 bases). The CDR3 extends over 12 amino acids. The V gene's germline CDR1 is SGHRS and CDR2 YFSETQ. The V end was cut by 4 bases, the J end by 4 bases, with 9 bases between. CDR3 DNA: TGCGCCAGCAGCCAGGACATTTACGAGCAGTACTTC. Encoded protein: CASSQDIYEQYF.

For the CDR3, the DNA is TGTGCCAGCAGCTTAGGACTCGGGACAGGGGTGTACGAGCAGTACTTC. Translation: CASSLGLGTGVYEQYF. This sequence joins TRBV7-9 and TRBJ2-7; 10 nucleotides line up with TRBD1. With V trimmed by 1 base and J by 4 bases, 7 bases remained unmatched. Germline V gene data show CDR1 as SEHNR and CDR2 as FQNEAQ (reference sequence). This CDR3 is 16 amino acids long. Full variable domain (remainder filled in from reference TRBV7-9 and TRBJ2-7): DTGVSQNPRHKITKRGQNVTFRCDPISEHNRLYWYRQTLGQGPEFLTYFQNEAQLEKSRLLSDRFSAERPKGSFSTLEIQRTEQGDSAMYLCASSLGLGTGVYEQYFGPGTRLTVT.

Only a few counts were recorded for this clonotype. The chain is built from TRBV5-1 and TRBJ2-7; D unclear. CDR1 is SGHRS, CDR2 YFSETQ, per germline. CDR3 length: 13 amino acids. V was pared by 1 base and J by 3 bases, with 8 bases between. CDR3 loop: CASSLSVFYEQYF. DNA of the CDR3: TGCGCCAGCAGCTTGAGCGTTTTCTACGAGCAGTACTTC.

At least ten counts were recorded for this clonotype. This CDR3 is CASSPGDEQYF. The CDR3 nucleotides are TGCGCCAGCAGCCCGGGTGACGAGCAGTACTTC. The V and J genes are TRBV5-1 and TRBJ2-7; D not certain. CDR3 length: 11 residues. The germline V gene has CDR1 SGHRS and CDR2 YFSETQ. V dropped 4 bases and J dropped 5 bases, with 7 bases sitting between them.

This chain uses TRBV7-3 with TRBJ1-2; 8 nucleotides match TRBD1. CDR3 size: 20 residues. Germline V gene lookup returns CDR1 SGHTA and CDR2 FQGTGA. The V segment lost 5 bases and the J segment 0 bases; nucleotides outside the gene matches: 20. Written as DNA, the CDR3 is TGTGCCAGCAGCCCCAGAGAAGACAGGGGATATCCCCACACTAACTATGGCTACACCTTC. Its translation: CASSPREDRGYPHTNYGYTF.

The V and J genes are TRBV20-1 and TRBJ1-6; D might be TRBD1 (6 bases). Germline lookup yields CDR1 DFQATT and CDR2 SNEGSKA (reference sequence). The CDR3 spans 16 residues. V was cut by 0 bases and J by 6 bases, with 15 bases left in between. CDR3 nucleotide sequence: TGCAGTGCTAGAGATTCTTGGGCAGGGGCTAATTCACCCCTCCACTTT. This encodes CSARDSWAGANSPLHF.

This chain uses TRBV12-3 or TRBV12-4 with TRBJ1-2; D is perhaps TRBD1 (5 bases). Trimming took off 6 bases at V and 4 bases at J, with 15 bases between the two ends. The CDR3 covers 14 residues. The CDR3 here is CASRGGTGSYGYTF. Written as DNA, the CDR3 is TGTGCCAGCAGGGGGGGGACCGGTTCCTATGGCTACACCTTC.

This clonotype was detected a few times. CDR3: CASRPPGLSGNTIYF. The CDR3 DNA is TGTGCCAGCAGGCCACCGGGGCTCTCTGGAAACACCATATATTTT. This sequence joins TRBV28 and TRBJ1-3; TRBD1 might be the D (5 bases). The CDR3 length is 15 residues. Germline V CDR1 and CDR2: MDHEN, SYDVKM. Trimming took off 6 bases at V and 0 bases at J, with 12 bases between the two ends.

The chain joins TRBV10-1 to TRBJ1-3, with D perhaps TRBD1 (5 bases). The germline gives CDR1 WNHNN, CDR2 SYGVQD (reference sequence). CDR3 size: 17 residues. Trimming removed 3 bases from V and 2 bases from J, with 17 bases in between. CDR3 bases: TGCGCCAGCAGTGAACAACCTGGGACGTACGCTGGAAACACCATATATTTT. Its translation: CASSEQPGTYAGNTIYF.

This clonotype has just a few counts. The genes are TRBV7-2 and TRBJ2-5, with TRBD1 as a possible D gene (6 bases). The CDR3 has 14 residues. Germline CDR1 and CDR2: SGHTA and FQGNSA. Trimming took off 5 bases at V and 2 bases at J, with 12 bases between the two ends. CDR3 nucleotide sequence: TGTGCCAGCAGCGTCGGGACATATCAAGAGACCCAGTACTTC. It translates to CASSVGTYQETQYF.

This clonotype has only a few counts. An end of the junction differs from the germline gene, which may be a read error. The CDR3 loop is CASSEGLARRQTRYF. The CDR3 DNA sequence: TGTGCCAGCAGTGAAGGTCTAGCTAGACGGCAGACCCGGTACTTC. The J gene is TRBJ2-5, the V gene TRBV2; D might be TRBD2 (5 bases). Germline V lookup: CDR1 SNHLY, CDR2 FYNNEI. The CDR3 is 15 residues long.